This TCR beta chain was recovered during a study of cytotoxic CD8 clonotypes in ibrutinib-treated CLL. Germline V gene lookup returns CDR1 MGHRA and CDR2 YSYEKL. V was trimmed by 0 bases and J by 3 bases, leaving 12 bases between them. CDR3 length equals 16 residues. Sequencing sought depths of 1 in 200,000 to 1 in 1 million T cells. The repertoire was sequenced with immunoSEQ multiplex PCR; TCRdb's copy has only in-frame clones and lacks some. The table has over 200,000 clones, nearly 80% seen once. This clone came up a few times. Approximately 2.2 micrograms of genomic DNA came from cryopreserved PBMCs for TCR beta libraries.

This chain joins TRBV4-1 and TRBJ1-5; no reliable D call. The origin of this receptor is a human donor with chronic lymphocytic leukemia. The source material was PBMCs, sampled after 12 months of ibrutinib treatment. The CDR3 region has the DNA TGCGCCAGCAGCCAAGATTACGCGCCAGTCAATCAGCCCCAGCATTTT. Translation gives CASSQDYAPVNQPQHF.